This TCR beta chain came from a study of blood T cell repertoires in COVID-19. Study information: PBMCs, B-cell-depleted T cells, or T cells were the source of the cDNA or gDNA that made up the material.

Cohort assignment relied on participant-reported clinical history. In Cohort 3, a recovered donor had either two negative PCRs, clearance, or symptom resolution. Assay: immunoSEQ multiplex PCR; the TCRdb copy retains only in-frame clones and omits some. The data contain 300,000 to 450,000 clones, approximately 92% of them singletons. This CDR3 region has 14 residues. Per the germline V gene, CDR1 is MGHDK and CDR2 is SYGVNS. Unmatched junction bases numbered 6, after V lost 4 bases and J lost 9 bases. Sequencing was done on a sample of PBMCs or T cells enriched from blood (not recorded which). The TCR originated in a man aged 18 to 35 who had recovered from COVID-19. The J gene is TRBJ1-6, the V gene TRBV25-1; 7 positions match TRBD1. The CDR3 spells CASSVTGESSPLHF. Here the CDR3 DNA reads TGTGCCAGCAGTGTCACAGGGGAGAGTTCACCCCTCCACTTT.